Following are 29 T cell receptor beta chains from one sample sequenced in a study of identical twins. One entry per CDR3 protein results from TCRdb running MiXCR on the 5' RACE reads. The data show roughly 710,000 distinct CDR3 sequences, around 6.1% seen once. The specimen was naive T cells sorted from blood. These receptors were obtained from a man aged 18 to 35 in good health.

This clonotype has just a few counts. The chain links TRBV27 to TRBJ2-3, with 8 bases identical to TRBD2. The CDR3 spans 16 residues. Germline values: CDR1 MNHEY, CDR2 SMNVEV (reference sequence). V shed 6 bases, J shed 3 bases, and the junction held 11 bases outside the gene matches. In DNA, the CDR3 is TGTGCCAGCAGATTAATAGCGGGAAGAGGGACAGATACGCAGTATTTT. It translates to CASRLIAGRGTDTQYF.

A few counts support this clonotype. The chain joins TRBV10-3 to TRBJ2-1, with 14 nucleotides matching TRBD2. V dropped 5 bases and J dropped 10; count of bases not matched to a gene: 7. This CDR3 has 15 amino acids. The germline V gene has CDR1 ENHRY and CDR2 SYGVKD. CDR3 sequence reads: CAISPGTSGREEQFF. CDR3 DNA: TGTGCCATCAGTCCCGGGACTAGCGGGAGAGAGGAGCAGTTCTTC.

This clonotype was recorded many times. The V and J genes are TRBV7-8 and TRBJ2-7; a weak D match, TRBD2 (5 bases). Germline V gene data show CDR1 as SGHVS and CDR2 as FQNEAQ. The CDR3 spans 14 residues. The V end was cut by 5 bases, the J end by 2 bases, with 13 bases between. Here the CDR3 reads CASSRGASTYEQYF. The CDR3 nucleotides are TGTGCCAGCAGCCGGGGAGCTTCCACCTACGAGCAGTACTTC.

V usage is TRBV4-3 and J usage is TRBJ1-2, with D tentatively TRBD1 (5 bases). In germline, CDR1 is LGHNA, CDR2 YSLEER. Trimming removed 6 bases at V and 3 bases at J, with 14 bases between. The CDR3 extends over 14 amino acids. The CDR3 loop is CASRRGVGDYGYTF. As DNA, the CDR3 is TGCGCCAGCAGGCGGGGGGTAGGGGACTATGGCTACACCTTC.

This clonotype was seen a few times. The CDR3 here is CASSTLPGLGSRVHEQFF. The CDR3 region has the DNA TGTGCCAGCAGCACCCTCCCAGGGTTAGGGTCTAGGGTCCATGAGCAGTTCTTC. The chain couples TRBV9 to TRBJ2-1; D may be TRBD1 (5 bases). The CDR3 runs to 18 residues. V lost 4 bases and J lost 8, with 28 bases in between. Per germline, CDR1 SGDLS and CDR2 YYNGEE.

This clonotype was recorded at least ten times. The rearrangement links TRBV6-6 to TRBJ2-7; no definite D call. The CDR3 runs to 13 residues. The V and J ends lost 4 bases and 2 bases respectively, with 9 bases between them. Germline CDR1 reads MNHNY; CDR2 reads SVGAGI (reference sequence). In nucleotides, the CDR3 is TGTGCCAGCAGTTCTATTGGACCCTACGAGCAGTACTTC. Translating it yields CASSSIGPYEQYF.

This clonotype was detected only a few times. This sequence joins TRBV7-9 and TRBJ2-3, with 10 nucleotides matching TRBD2. The CDR3 covers 17 residues. V gave up 2 bases and J gave up 3 bases; unmatched junction bases: 8. CDR1 is SEHNR and CDR2 is FQNEAQ in the germline V gene (reference sequence). The CDR3 bases are TGTGCCAGCAGCTTAAGGACTAGCGGACATGGGACAGATACGCAGTATTTT. Encoded protein: CASSLRTSGHGTDTQYF.

This clonotype has ten or more counts. V gene TRBV9 combines with J gene TRBJ2-2, with D possibly matching TRBD1 (5 bases). V gave up 4 bases and J gave up 6 bases, with 10 bases separating them. CDR1 SGDLS and CDR2 YYNGEE come from the germline V gene. The length of the CDR3 is 13 residues. In DNA form, the CDR3 reads TGTGCCAGCAGCTCCAGGGCATCCGGGGAGCTGTTTTTT. Its translation is CASSSRASGELFF.

This clonotype showed up just a few times. The gene calls are TRBV24-1 and TRBJ1-1; D not resolved. Trimming left V 3 bases short and J 5 bases short, with 9 bases between. This CDR3 region has 13 residues. Looked up from germline, CDR1 is KGHDR and CDR2 is SFDVKD. DNA of the CDR3: TGTGCCACCAGTGATCAAGGGTATACTGAAGCTTTCTTT. Protein product: CATSDQGYTEAFF.

This clonotype was recorded many times. The rearrangement links TRBV10-3 to TRBJ2-1; 7 nucleotides line up with TRBD2. The CDR3 covers 14 residues. V lost 3 bases and J lost 7; bases outside the gene matches: 6. The germline V gene encodes CDR1 ENHRY and CDR2 SYGVKD. CDR3 bases: TGTGCCATCAGTGATTTGACTAGCCGGAATGAGCAGTTCTTC. Amino acid sequence: CAISDLTSRNEQFF.

The chain links TRBV14 to TRBJ2-2, with D possibly matching TRBD2 (5 bases). The CDR3 has 14 residues. Germline CDR1 is SGHDN and CDR2 is FVKESK. Trimming removed 2 bases at V and 6 bases at J, with 10 bases between. The CDR3 nucleotides read TGTGCCAGCAGCCAAATTGGAGGTCCCGGGGAGCTGTTTTTT. This encodes CASSQIGGPGELFF.

This clonotype has just a few counts. The chain uses TRBV6-1 and TRBJ2-2; a weak D match, TRBD1 (6 bases). This CDR3 is 17 amino acids long. Germline loops: CDR1 MNHNS, CDR2 SASEGT. V was trimmed by 0 bases and J by 0 bases, leaving 11 bases between them. Here the CDR3 reads CASSEALGASNTGELFF. CDR3 nucleotide sequence: TGTGCCAGCAGTGAAGCCTTGGGGGCGTCGAACACCGGGGAGCTGTTTTTT.

This clonotype was picked up many times. This sequence joins TRBV6-1 and TRBJ2-1; 8 bases agree with TRBD2. V gave up 4 bases and J gave up 8 bases; unmatched junction bases: 4. The CDR3 is made up of 13 amino acids. Germline lookup yields CDR1 MNHNS and CDR2 SASEGT. CDR3 nucleotide sequence: TGTGCCAGCAGTGGAAGCGGGAGAGATGAGCAGTTCTTC. Its translation: CASSGSGRDEQFF.

The rearrangement uses TRBV3-1 and TRBJ2-2, with D possibly being TRBD1 (6 bases). V was clipped by 1 base and J by 8 bases, with 11 bases between them. The CDR3 runs to 14 residues. CDR1 and CDR2 from the germline V gene are LGHDT and YNNKEL (reference sequence). The CDR3 loop reads CASSQAGAPGELFF. The CDR3, as DNA: TGTGCCAGCAGCCAAGCAGGGGCGCCAGGGGAGCTGTTTTTT.

This clonotype occurred a few times. The genes are TRBV29-1 and TRBJ2-7, with TRBD1 identical over 7 bases. Per the germline V gene, CDR1 is SQVTM and CDR2 is ANQGSEA. The CDR3 sequence is 12 residues long. The ends lost 6 bases at V and 2 bases at J; junction bases unmatched: 4. CDR3 loop: CSVTGNTYEQYF. CDR3 in DNA: TGCAGCGTGACAGGGAATACCTACGAGCAGTACTTC.

This clonotype turned up a few times. V usage is TRBV3-1 and J usage is TRBJ2-1; the match to TRBD2 covers 9 bases. The J segment lost 10 bases and the V segment lost 4 bases, leaving 14 bases of the junction unmatched. CDR1 and CDR2 from the germline V gene are LGHDT and YNNKEL (reference sequence). The CDR3 contains 16 residues. CDR3 sequence: CASSRRVAGVGTEQFF. The DNA of the CDR3 is TGTGCCAGCAGCCGTAGAGTAGCGGGAGTTGGCACAGAGCAGTTCTTC.

This clonotype was seen a few times. The V call is TRBV4-1, the J call TRBJ2-1; D is unclear. The CDR3 spans 14 residues. Trimming removed 3 bases from V and 8 bases from J, with 14 bases in between. The V gene's germline CDR1 is MGHRA and CDR2 YSYEKL. This CDR3 reads CASSHPDILHEQFF. CDR3 nucleotides: TGCGCCAGCAGCCATCCCGACATTCTCCATGAGCAGTTCTTC.

This chain joins TRBV5-8 and TRBJ2-1, with unresolved D. Germline CDR1 reads SGHTS; CDR2 reads YDEGEE. The ends were cut back, 1 base at V and 7 bases at J, with 12 bases in the middle. This CDR3 contains 14 residues. The CDR3 coding sequence is TGTGCCAGCAGCTTGTTTTCAGGATTGAATGAGCAGTTCTTC. Translated: CASSLFSGLNEQFF.

This clonotype was seen repeatedly, ten times or more. The chain uses TRBV5-1 and TRBJ2-3; TRBD2 matches at 11 bases. With V trimmed by 2 bases and J by 3 bases, 2 bases remained unmatched. CDR3 size: 15 residues. Germline CDR1 reads SGHRS; CDR2 reads YFSETQ. CDR3 residues: CASSLLAGETDTQYF. As DNA, the CDR3 is TGCGCCAGCAGCTTACTAGCGGGAGAAACAGATACGCAGTATTTT.

This clonotype was detected ten times or more. The V and J genes are TRBV10-2 and TRBJ1-3; possible D gene TRBD1, 6 bases. Trimming left V 0 bases short and J 10 bases short, with 10 bases between. The CDR3 covers 13 residues. Per germline, CDR1 WSHSY and CDR2 SAAADI. The CDR3 DNA follows: TGCGCCAGCAGTGAGTCGCGGGGGCCGACCATATATTTT. As protein: CASSESRGPTIYF.

This clonotype has a count of ten or more. The J gene is TRBJ2-7, the V gene TRBV20-1; 8 positions agree with TRBD1. Germline CDR1 reads DFQATT; CDR2 reads SNEGSKA (reference sequence). CDR3 length equals 13 residues. Trimming removed 7 bases from V and 3 bases from J; junction bases left unmatched: 8. DNA of the CDR3: TGCAGTGTTCGGACAGGGCTAGGCTACGAGCAGTACTTC. It encodes CSVRTGLGYEQYF.

This clonotype was seen only a few times. The chain couples TRBV6-1 to TRBJ1-5; 7 bases match TRBD1. CDR3 length equals 16 residues. Germline V lookup: CDR1 MNHNS, CDR2 SASEGT. J was trimmed by 5 bases and V by 5 bases; bases with no gene match: 12. In DNA form, the CDR3 reads TGTGCCAGCAGTCCGCGACAGGGTTCGTCCGATCAGCCCCAGCATTTT. Translated, it gives CASSPRQGSSDQPQHF.

This clonotype was counted many times. The CDR3 coding sequence is TGCAGTGCCTCAAGGTCCCAGGGACAGGGTAGATATGGCTACACCTTC. This sequence encodes CSASRSQGQGRYGYTF. V is TRBV20-1 and J is TRBJ1-2, with 9 positions matching TRBD1. The CDR3 spans 16 residues. CDR1 is DFQATT and CDR2 is SNEGSKA in the germline V gene (reference sequence). Trimming at V came to 6 bases and at J to 5 bases, leaving 16 bases not matched to a gene.

This clonotype turned up a few times. The chain combines TRBV12-5 with TRBJ2-3; no definite D call. Germline-derived CDR1 and CDR2 are LGHNT and FRNRAP. The CDR3 consists of 14 residues. The V gene lost 5 bases and the J gene lost 0 bases, with 9 bases spanning the gap. Here the CDR3 DNA reads TGTGCTAGTGGTCCCGAACATAGCACAGATACGCAGTATTTT. Translating gives CASGPEHSTDTQYF.

The sample holds many counts of this clonotype. V is TRBV4-3 and J is TRBJ1-5; D unclear. Germline loops: CDR1 LGHNA, CDR2 YSLEER. The CDR3 sequence is 15 residues long. V lost 0 bases to trimming and J lost 2 bases, with 8 bases between them. The CDR3 nucleotides read TGCGCCAGCAGCCAAGATGTGGCGGGCAATCAGCCCCAGCATTTT. Translated: CASSQDVAGNQPQHF.

In this sample, this clonotype turned up many times. This sequence joins TRBV28 and TRBJ2-2; possibly TRBD1 or TRBD2 for D (5 bases each). Deletions cut 6 bases from V and 1 base from J, with 12 bases between. Germline CDR1 and CDR2: MDHEN and SYDVKM. This CDR3 is built from 15 residues. The DNA for the CDR3 is TGTGCCAGCAGCCGAAGCGGACAGAACACCGGGGAGCTGTTTTTT. It specifies CASSRSGQNTGELFF.

This clonotype has a count of ten or more. The chain has TRBV7-2 and TRBJ2-3; perhaps TRBD1 as D (5 bases). CDR1 and CDR2 (germline): SGHTA, FQGNSA. V lost 1 base, J lost 2 bases, and 13 bases lay in between. The length of the CDR3 is 16 residues. Written as DNA, the CDR3 is TGTGCCAGCAGCTTAGGTGGGGCCCCCTTCACAGATACGCAGTATTTT. Translated, it gives CASSLGGAPFTDTQYF.

This chain connects TRBV7-2 to TRBJ2-5, with D perhaps being TRBD1 or TRBD2 (5 bases each). The CDR3 runs 14 residues. Trimming stripped 5 bases from V and 5 bases from J, with 15 bases between. Germline loops: CDR1 SGHTA, CDR2 FQGNSA. For the CDR3, the DNA is TGTGCCAGCAGCGTCCGGGACCCCTGGGAGACCCAGTACTTC. It is translated as CASSVRDPWETQYF.

The rearrangement uses TRBV25-1 and TRBJ1-5; D may be TRBD1 (5 bases). The ends were cut back, 2 bases at V and 11 bases at J, with 10 bases in the middle. CDR1 MGHDK and CDR2 SYGVNS come from the germline V gene. The CDR3 loop spans 12 amino acids. CDR3 DNA sequence: TGTGCCAGCAGTGAACAGCAGGGAGCCCAGCATTTT. Residues: CASSEQQGAQHF. Complete variable domain (other parts from reference TRBV25-1 and TRBJ1-5): EADIYQTPRYLVIGTGKKITLECSQTMGHDKMYWYQQDPGMELHLIHYSYGVNSTEKGDLSSESTVSRIRTEHFPLTLESARPSHTSQYLCASSEQQGAQHFGDGTRLSIL.